This is a list of T cell receptor beta chains from one sample in a study of metastatic and nonmetastatic thyroid tumors. Using MiXCR, TCRdb re-called clones from the PCR reads. The repertoire holds 70,000 or so clones, with over 12% as singletons. Sequenced material: blood. These TCRs come from a male donor with papillary thyroid cancer or a benign thyroid nodule (not recorded which). Some clones in this sample may be carry-over from other donors' samples. The CDR3 runs from the conserved cysteine through the conserved F or W. The order of the fields is D gene, clone size, J gene, V gene, CDR3 DNA, CDR3 protein. The D gene is left open where the match is weak. The size of a clone is reported for some rows only, either as once, few or many, or as a class for expanded clones.

>NA|many|TRBJ2-1|TRBV6-5
TGTGCCAGCAGTTACGACAATGAGCAGTTCTTC
CASSYDNEQFF
>NA|NA|TRBJ2-7|TRBV20-1
TGCAGTGCAAGATGGGGAAACTCCTACGAGCAGTACTTC
CSARWGNSYEQYF
>TRBD2|few|TRBJ2-3|TRBV7-2
TGTGCCAGCAGCAGGACTAGTCAACTCAGGGTGTCAACCACAGATACGCAGTATTTT
CASSRTSQLRVSTTDTQYF
>NA|NA|TRBJ1-1|TRBV30
TGTGCCTGGAGTGTTAGCGGAGCAACGGTCCTAAAAGCTTTCTTT
CAWSVSGATVLKAFF
>NA|many|TRBJ2-7|TRBV10-2
TGCGCCAGCAGTGACCCTCTTCTGGAGGGGAGGAAGTACTTC
CASSDPLLEGRKYF
>NA|NA|TRBJ2-7|TRBV4-1
TGCGCCAGCAGCCAAGTTACGGTTGGCGAGCAGTACTTC
CASSQVTVGEQYF
>NA|many|TRBJ1-1|TRBV30
TGTGCCTGGAGTGTACGTGGAGGGGGTGGGACTGAAGCTTTCTTT
CAWSVRGGGGTEAFF
>TRBD2|many|TRBJ2-1|TRBV20-1
TGCAGTGCTAGAGGGATCAGCGGGAGGGCCTACAATGAGCAGTTCTTC
CSARGISGRAYNEQFF
>NA|many|TRBJ1-1|TRBV10-3
TGTGCCATCAGTCGGTCCGGGAACGAAGCTTTCTTT
CAISRSGNEAFF
>TRBD2|NA|TRBJ2-1|TRBV4-2
TGTGCCAGCAGCCAAGATCCCCGCACTAGCGGGAGATCGAGTGAGCAGTTCTTC
CASSQDPRTSGRSSEQFF
>TRBD1|many|TRBJ1-1|TRBV7-2
TGTGCCAGCAGCTTTCAGCGGGAGGGGGCGGCTTTCTTT
CASSFQREGAAFF
>TRBD2|many|TRBJ2-7|TRBV28
TGTGCCAGCAGTGGGCGCGGGAGCGTTGGCTCCTACGAGCAGTACTTC
CASSGRGSVGSYEQYF
>NA|many|TRBJ1-1|TRBV20-1
TGCAGTGCTAGGGAGGGGACTGAAGCTTTCTTT
CSAREGTEAFF
>NA|NA|TRBJ2-3|TRBV28
TGTGCCAGCAGTTTATTAGCAATGGGACTCCCAGGGAGGAGGGACACAGATACGCAGTATTTT
CASSLLAMGLPGRRDTDTQYF
>TRBD1|many|TRBJ2-3|TRBV5-6
TGTGCCAGCAGCCCCTGGACAGGGTCCGGAGATACGCAGTATTTT
CASSPWTGSGDTQYF
>NA|many|TRBJ2-1|TRBV10-1
TGCGCCAGCAGTGAGTCGGCTAACTACAATGAGCAGTTCTTC
CASSESANYNEQFF
>NA|medium-sized|TRBJ2-7|TRBV6-1
TGTGCCAGCAGTGCAACAAATGGCTACGAGCAGTACTTC
CASSATNGYEQYF
>NA|many|TRBJ2-7|TRBV4-1
TGCGCCAGCAGCCACGTCGGCGACCGGGTGGAGCAGTACTTC
CASSHVGDRVEQYF
>TRBD1|few|TRBJ2-7|TRBV6-1
TGTGCCATCAGTTCCCCTGGACAGGGGGTGCGGGAGCAGTACTTC
CAISSPGQGVREQYF
>TRBD1|NA|TRBJ1-3|TRBV5-1
TGCGCCAGCAGCTTGTATAGTCCGAGGGACAGGGTTCACACCATATATTTT
CASSLYSPRDRVHTIYF
>TRBD2|many|TRBJ2-1|TRBV20-1
TGCAGTGCAGCGCGGGAGGGCCGATACAATGAGCAGTTCTTC
CSAAREGRYNEQFF
>TRBD1|NA|TRBJ1-6|TRBV2
TGTGCCAGCAGTGCCACTGGTACAGGGGGGAGCTCCTATAATTCACCCCTCCACTTT
CASSATGTGGSSYNSPLHF
>NA|many|TRBJ2-1|TRBV9
TGTGCCAGCAGCGTAGGGACGAGCCTTGAGCAGTTCTTC
CASSVGTSLEQFF
>NA|many|TRBJ2-3|TRBV9
TGTGCCAGCAGCAGGTGGAGCGGTTATGGAACAGATACGCAGTATTTT
CASSRWSGYGTDTQYF
>TRBD1|many|TRBJ1-1|TRBV6-1
TGTGCCAGTCAAGGGGGCCCGAACGCTGAAGCTTTCTTT
CASQGGPNAEAFF
>NA|many|TRBJ2-5|TRBV10-1
TGCGCCAGCAGTGACTCGGACAGTGGGACCCAGTACTTC
CASSDSDSGTQYF
>NA|many|TRBJ1-5|TRBV19
TGTGCCAGCGCCGGGTCGGCAGGTTATCAGCCCCAGCATTTT
CASAGSAGYQPQHF
>NA|many|TRBJ2-7|TRBV4-2
TGTGCCAGCAGCCAGGGCAGCTCCTACGAGCAGTACTTC
CASSQGSSYEQYF
>TRBD1|many|TRBJ1-2|TRBV28
TGTGCCAGCAGCACAGACAGGGGAATAGGGGGCTACACCTTC
CASSTDRGIGGYTF
>NA|many|TRBJ2-3|TRBV10-3
TGTGCCACCGGCCTTGAATCGAGCACAGATACGCAGTATTTT
CATGLESSTDTQYF
>TRBD1|few|TRBJ1-5|TRBV6-2/TRBV6-3
TGTGCCAGCGGAGACAGGGGAATCAATCAGCCCCAGCATTTT
CASGDRGINQPQHF
>NA|many|TRBJ2-1|TRBV5-1
TGCGCCAGCAGCTTGGGTCAGGGAGTCGATGAGCAGTTCTTC
CASSLGQGVDEQFF
>NA|many|TRBJ1-2|TRBV5-1
TGCGCCAGCACTTTCATGACGGGGAGCATTGGGGGCTACACCTTC
CASTFMTGSIGGYTF
>NA|many|TRBJ1-1|TRBV19
TGTGCCAGTAGTGCCCTCCCGGGACAAGACACTGAAGCTTTCTTT
CASSALPGQDTEAFF
>TRBD2|many|TRBJ2-3|TRBV7-9
TGTGCCAGCAGCCCCTTAGCGGGAGTGGCAGATACGCAGTATTTT
CASSPLAGVADTQYF
>NA|NA|TRBJ2-3|TRBV9
TGTGCCAGCAGCCCGGTTAGTGTTGGCACAGATACGCAGTATTTT
CASSPVSVGTDTQYF
>TRBD2|many|TRBJ2-1|TRBV12-3/TRBV12-4
TGTGCCAGCAGGGAGCGGGAGGGATACAATGAGCAGTTCTTC
CASREREGYNEQFF
>NA|many|TRBJ1-3|TRBV6-1
TGTGCCAGCGGATCGTTCGGTCGTGGAAACACCATATATTTT
CASGSFGRGNTIYF
>TRBD2|many|TRBJ2-3|TRBV6-1
TGTGCCAGCAGTGAAGCACCTAGCGGGAGGTCTAGCACAGATACGCAGTATTTT
CASSEAPSGRSSTDTQYF
>TRBD2|few|TRBJ2-1|TRBV2
TGTGCCAGCAGTGAGGCGGGACTAGTCAACAGTGAGCAGTTCTTC
CASSEAGLVNSEQFF
>NA|NA|TRBJ1-3|TRBV6-2/TRBV6-3
TGTGCCAGCACCCTACGGCTCTTCAGAAACACCATATATTTT
CASTLRLFRNTIYF
>NA|NA|TRBJ2-5|TRBV7-2
TGTGCCAGCAGCTTATATGGTATCGTGAGACAAGAGACCCAGTACTTC
CASSLYGIVRQETQYF
>NA|NA|TRBJ1-5|TRBV7-3
TGTGCCAGCAGTTCACGGACCAGACTAACGCCCCAGCATTTT
CASSSRTRLTPQHF
>NA|many|TRBJ2-1|TRBV27
TGTGCCAGCAGTTACGTTCCCTTCTCCTACAATGAGCAGTTCTTC
CASSYVPFSYNEQFF
>NA|many|TRBJ2-7|TRBV6-1
TGTGCCAGCAGTGCACTATACTACGAGCAGTACTTC
CASSALYYEQYF
>NA|few|TRBJ2-5|TRBV9
TGTGCCAGCAGCGTAGTCCCCTCCGGGACACCTGAAGAGACCCAGTACTTC
CASSVVPSGTPEETQYF
>NA|many|TRBJ2-6|TRBV5-8
TGTGCCAGCAGCTTGGGGAGGGGCCGGGTCTCTGGGGCCAACGTCCTGACTTTC
CASSLGRGRVSGANVLTF
>TRBD1|few|TRBJ2-3|TRBV12-3/TRBV12-4
TGTGCCAGCAGTTCTCGACAGGGGGCGCCGGGCACAGATACGCAGTATTTT
CASSSRQGAPGTDTQYF
>NA|few|TRBJ1-1|TRBV12-3/TRBV12-4
TGTGCCAGCAGTTTCCCCACAGGGAGTGGCACTGAAGCTTTCTTT
CASSFPTGSGTEAFF
>TRBD2|many|TRBJ2-7|TRBV7-2
TGTGCCAGCAGCCACATGTACCCGGGACTAGCGGGACACGAGCAGTACTTC
CASSHMYPGLAGHEQYF